This TCR beta chain was obtained from a study of blood T cell repertoires in COVID-19. Overall study: Sample material is recorded as cDNA or gDNA derived from T cells, B-cell-depleted T cells, or PBMCs.

Looked up from germline, CDR1 is SGDLS and CDR2 is YYNGEE. The ends lost 3 bases at V and 5 bases at J; junction bases unmatched: 8. This CDR3 is built from 15 residues. TCRdb keeps only in-frame clones here, not all; method: immunoSEQ multiplex PCR. This sample has some 400,000 clones, with approximately 87% found just once. V gene TRBV9 combines with J gene TRBJ1-1; 9 bases fit TRBD1. The sequencing input was peripheral blood. The receptor was isolated from a woman aged 25 to 45 with COVID-19, enrolled during active disease. In nucleotides, the CDR3 is TGTGCCAGCAGCGCGGTGGGACAGGGAGGTACTGAAGCTTTCTTT. Protein sequence: CASSAVGQGGTEAFF.